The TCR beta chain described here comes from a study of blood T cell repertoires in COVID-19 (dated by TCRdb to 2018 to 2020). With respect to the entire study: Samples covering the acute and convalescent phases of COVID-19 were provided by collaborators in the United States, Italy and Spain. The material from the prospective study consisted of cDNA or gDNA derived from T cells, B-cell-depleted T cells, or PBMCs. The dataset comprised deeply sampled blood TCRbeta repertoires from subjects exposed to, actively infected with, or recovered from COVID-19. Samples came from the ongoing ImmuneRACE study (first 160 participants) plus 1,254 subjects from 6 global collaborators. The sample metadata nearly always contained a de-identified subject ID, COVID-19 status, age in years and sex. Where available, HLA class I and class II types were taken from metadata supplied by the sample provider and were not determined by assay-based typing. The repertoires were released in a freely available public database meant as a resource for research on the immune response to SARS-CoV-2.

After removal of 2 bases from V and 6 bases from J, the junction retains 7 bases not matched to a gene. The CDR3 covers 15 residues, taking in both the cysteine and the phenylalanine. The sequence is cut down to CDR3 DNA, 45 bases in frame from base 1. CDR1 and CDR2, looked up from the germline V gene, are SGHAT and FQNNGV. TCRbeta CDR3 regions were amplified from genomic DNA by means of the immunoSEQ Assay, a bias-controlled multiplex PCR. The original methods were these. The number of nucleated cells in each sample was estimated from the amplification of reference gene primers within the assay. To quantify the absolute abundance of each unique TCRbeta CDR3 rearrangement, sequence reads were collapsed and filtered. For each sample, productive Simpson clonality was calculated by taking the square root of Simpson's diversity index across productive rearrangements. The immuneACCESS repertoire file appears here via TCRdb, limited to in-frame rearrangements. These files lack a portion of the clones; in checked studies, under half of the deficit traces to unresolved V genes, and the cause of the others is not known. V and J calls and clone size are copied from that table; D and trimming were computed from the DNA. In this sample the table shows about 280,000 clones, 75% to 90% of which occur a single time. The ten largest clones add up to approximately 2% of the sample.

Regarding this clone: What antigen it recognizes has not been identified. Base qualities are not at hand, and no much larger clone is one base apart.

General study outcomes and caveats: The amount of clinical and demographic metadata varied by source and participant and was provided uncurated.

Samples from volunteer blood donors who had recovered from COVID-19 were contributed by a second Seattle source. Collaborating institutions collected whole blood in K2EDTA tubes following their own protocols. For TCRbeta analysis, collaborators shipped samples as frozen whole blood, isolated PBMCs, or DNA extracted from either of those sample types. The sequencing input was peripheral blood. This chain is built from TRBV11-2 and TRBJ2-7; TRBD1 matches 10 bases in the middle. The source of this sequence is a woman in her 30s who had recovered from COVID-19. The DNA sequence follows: TGTGCCAGCAGCTTAAGTGGGACAGGGGCCGGCGAGCAGTACTTC. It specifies CASSLSGTGAGEQYF.